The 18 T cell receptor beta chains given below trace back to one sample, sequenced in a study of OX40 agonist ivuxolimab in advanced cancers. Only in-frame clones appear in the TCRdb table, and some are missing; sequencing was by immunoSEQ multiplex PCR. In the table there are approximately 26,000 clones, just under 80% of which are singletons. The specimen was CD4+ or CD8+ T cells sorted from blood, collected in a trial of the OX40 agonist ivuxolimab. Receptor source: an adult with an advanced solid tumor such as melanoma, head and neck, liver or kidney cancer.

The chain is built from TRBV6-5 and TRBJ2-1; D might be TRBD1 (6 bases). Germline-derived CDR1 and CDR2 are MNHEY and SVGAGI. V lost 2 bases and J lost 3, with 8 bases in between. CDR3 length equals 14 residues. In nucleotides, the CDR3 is TGTGCCAGCAGTTACAGGGGACACTACAATGAGCAGTTCTTC. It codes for CASSYRGHYNEQFF.

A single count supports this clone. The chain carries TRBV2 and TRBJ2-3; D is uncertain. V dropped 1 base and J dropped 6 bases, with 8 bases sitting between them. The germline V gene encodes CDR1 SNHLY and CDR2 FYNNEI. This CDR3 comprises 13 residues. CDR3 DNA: TGTGCCAGCAGTGAAGTCCGAGCGGATACGCAGTATTTT. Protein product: CASSEVRADTQYF.

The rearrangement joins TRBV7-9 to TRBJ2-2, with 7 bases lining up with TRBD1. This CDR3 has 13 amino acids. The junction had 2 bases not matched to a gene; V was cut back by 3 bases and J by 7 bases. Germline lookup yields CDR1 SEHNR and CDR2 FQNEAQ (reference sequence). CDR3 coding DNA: TGTGCCAGCAGCTTCGGGACAGTCGGGGAGCTGTTTTTT. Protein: CASSFGTVGELFF.

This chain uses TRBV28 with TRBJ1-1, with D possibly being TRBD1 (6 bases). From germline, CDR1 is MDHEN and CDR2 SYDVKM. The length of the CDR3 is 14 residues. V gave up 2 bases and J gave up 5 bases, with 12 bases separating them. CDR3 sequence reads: CASSLEGRGTEAFF. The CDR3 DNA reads TGTGCCAGCAGTTTAGAAGGGAGGGGGACTGAAGCTTTCTTT.

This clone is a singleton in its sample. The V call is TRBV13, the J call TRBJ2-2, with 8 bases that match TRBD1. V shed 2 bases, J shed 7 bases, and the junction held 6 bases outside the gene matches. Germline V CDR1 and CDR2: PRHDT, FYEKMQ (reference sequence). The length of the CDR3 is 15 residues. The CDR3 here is CASSLPTGGSGELFF. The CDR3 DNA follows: TGTGCCAGCAGCTTACCCACAGGGGGTAGCGGGGAGCTGTTTTTT.

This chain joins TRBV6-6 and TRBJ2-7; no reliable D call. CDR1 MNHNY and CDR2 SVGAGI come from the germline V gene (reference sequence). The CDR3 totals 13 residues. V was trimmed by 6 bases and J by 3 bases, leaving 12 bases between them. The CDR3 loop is CASRPENFYEQYF. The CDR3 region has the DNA TGTGCCAGCAGACCCGAAAACTTCTACGAGCAGTACTTC.

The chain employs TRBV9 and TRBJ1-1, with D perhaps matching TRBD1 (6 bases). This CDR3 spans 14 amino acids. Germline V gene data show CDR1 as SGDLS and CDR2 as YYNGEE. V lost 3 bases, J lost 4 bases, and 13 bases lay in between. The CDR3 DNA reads TGTGCCAGCAGCGCCTTACAGGGAGCCACTGAAGCTTTCTTT. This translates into CASSALQGATEAFF.

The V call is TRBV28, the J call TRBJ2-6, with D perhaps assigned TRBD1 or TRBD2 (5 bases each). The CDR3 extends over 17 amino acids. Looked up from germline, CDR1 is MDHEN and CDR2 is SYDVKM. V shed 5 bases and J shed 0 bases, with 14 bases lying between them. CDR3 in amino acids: CASSRRDGSSGANVLTF. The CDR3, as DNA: TGTGCCAGCAGTCGACGGGACGGAAGCTCTGGGGCCAACGTCCTGACTTTC.

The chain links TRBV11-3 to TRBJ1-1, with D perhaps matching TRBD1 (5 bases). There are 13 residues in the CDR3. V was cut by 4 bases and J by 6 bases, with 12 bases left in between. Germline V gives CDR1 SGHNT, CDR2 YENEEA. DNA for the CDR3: TGTGCCAGCAGCTGGGGGACCACCTCTGAAGCTTTCTTT. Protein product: CASSWGTTSEAFF. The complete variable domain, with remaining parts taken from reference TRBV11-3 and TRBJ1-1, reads EAGVVQSPRYKIIEKKQPVAFWCNPISGHNTLYWYLQNLGQGPELLIRYENEEAVDDSQLPKDRFSAERLKGVDSTLKIQPAELGDSAVYLCASSWGTTSEAFFGQGTRLTVV.

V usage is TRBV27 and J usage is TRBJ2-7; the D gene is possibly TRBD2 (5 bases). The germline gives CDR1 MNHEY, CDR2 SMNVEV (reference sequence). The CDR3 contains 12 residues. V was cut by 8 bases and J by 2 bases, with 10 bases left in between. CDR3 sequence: CASGWRAYEQYF. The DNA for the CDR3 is TGTGCCAGCGGCTGGCGGGCCTACGAGCAGTACTTC.

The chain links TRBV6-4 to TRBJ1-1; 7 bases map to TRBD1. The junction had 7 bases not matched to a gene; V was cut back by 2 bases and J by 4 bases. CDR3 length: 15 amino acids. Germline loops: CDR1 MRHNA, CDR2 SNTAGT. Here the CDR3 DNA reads TGTGCCAGCAGTGACGAGAACAGGGGCGGCACTGAAGCTTTCTTT. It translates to CASSDENRGGTEAFF.

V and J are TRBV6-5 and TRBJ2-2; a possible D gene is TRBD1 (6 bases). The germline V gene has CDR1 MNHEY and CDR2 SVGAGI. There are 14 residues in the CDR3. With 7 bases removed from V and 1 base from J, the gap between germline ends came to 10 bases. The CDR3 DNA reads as TGTGCCAGCATGTGGGGACAGAACACCGGGGAGCTGTTTTTT. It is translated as CASMWGQNTGELFF.

The DNA for the CDR3 is TGTGCCAGCAGTTTATCGAGGGGAGGAGAGACCCAGTACTTC. Translation gives CASSLSRGGETQYF. This chain connects TRBV28 to TRBJ2-5; D perhaps matches TRBD2 (6 bases). This CDR3 spans 14 amino acids. Per germline, CDR1 MDHEN and CDR2 SYDVKM. V lost 1 base and J lost 4, with 10 bases in between. Variable domain in full (rest from reference TRBV28 and TRBJ2-5): DVKVTQSSRYLVKRTGEKVFLECVQDMDHENMFWYRQDPGLGLRLIYFSYDVKMKEKGDIPEGYSVSREKKERFSLILESASTNQTSMYLCASSLSRGGETQYFGPGTRLLVL.

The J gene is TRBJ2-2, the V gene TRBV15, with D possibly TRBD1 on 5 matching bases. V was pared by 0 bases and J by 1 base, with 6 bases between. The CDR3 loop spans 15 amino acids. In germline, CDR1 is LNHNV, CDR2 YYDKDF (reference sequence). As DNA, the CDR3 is TGTGCCACCAGCAGAGATCAGGGGAACACCGGGGAGCTGTTTTTT. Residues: CATSRDQGNTGELFF.

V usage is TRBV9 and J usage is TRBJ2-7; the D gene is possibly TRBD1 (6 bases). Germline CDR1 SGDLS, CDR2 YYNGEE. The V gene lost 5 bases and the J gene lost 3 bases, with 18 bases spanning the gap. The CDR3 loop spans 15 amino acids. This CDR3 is CASSLEGETVYEQYF. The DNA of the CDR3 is TGTGCCAGCAGTCTCGAGGGGGAGACGGTCTACGAGCAGTACTTC.

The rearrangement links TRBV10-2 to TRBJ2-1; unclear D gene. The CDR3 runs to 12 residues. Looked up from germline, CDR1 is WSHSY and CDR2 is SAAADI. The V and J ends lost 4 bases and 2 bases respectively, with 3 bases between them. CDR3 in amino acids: CASSGAYNEQFF. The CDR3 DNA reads TGCGCCAGCAGTGGTGCCTACAATGAGCAGTTCTTC.

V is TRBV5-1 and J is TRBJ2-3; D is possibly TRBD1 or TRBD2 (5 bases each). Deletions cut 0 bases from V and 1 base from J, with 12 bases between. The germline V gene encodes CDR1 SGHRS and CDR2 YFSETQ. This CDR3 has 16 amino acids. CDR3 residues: CASSLVGVRGTDTQYF. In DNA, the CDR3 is TGCGCCAGCAGCTTGGTGGGGGTTAGGGGCACAGATACGCAGTATTTT.

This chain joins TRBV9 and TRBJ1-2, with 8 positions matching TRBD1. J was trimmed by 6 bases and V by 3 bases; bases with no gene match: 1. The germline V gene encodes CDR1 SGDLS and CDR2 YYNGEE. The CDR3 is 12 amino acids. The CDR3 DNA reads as TGTGCCAGCAGCGAACAGGGGGATGGCTACACCTTC. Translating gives CASSEQGDGYTF. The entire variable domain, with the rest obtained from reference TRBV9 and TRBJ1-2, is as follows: DSGVTQTPKHLITATGQRVTLRCSPRSGDLSVYWYQQSLDQGLQFLIQYYNGEERAKGNILERFSAQQFPDLHSELNLSSLELGDSALYFCASSEQGDGYTFGSGTRLTVV.